This TCR beta chain was captured by sequencing in a study of shared clonotypes between healthy human individuals. The study's findings and limits: Some naive CD4 clonotypes, 4.5% to 5.5%, turned up in common across a handful of donors. Clonotype sharing among the donors was expected to vary with sequencing depth.

The CDR3 is 15 residues long. Germline V CDR1 and CDR2: MNHEY, SMNVEV (reference sequence). V lost 5 bases, J lost 0 bases, and 14 bases lay in between. Details on this clone: Its antigen is as yet unknown.

An even split of each subset's genomic DNA across several immunoSEQ plates was performed. Measured with immunoSEQ multiplex PCR; TCRdb has only the in-frame clones, and not every one. The sample has 2.5 million or so clones; roughly 92% are singletons. The clonotype was recovered from a man between 18 and 29 years old in good health. The chain joins TRBV27 to TRBJ2-7; D remains ambiguous. Input material: naive CD4+ T cells sorted from blood. As to subset: CD45RA+ positively selected. The CDR3 sequence: CASSPSRTGSYEQYF. For the CDR3, the DNA is TGTGCCAGCAGTCCCTCAAGGACGGGCTCCTACGAGCAGTACTTC.